This TCR beta chain was documented in a study of CD8 T cells in Susac syndrome. The germline V gene encodes CDR1 MNHEY and CDR2 SMNVEV (reference sequence). The CDR3 is 12 residues long. V was clipped by 6 bases and J by 5 bases, with 10 bases between them. Sequencing of TCR beta covered CD8+ and CD4+ T cells obtained from blood. A quantity of roughly 0.5 to 1 ug RNA underwent reverse transcription using random hexamers. TCRdb recomputed calls from the immunoSEQ multiplex PCR reads with MiXCR, one row per CDR3 protein. The sample lists about 430,000 distinct CDR3 sequences, approximately 85% occurring once.

The chain employs TRBV27 and TRBJ1-1, with unresolved D. What was sequenced was CD8+ T cells from PBMCs. This TCR was sampled from a human donor with multiple sclerosis. The CDR3 coding sequence is TGTGCCAGCAGGGAGGGTGTAACTGAAGCTTTCTTT. Protein product: CASREGVTEAFF.